One and the same sample provided the 27 T cell receptor beta chains below, sequenced in a study of graft-versus-host responses after intestinal transplantation. Here immunoSEQ multiplex PCR was the method, and the copy in TCRdb shows in-frame clones only, minus some. This repertoire shows several thousand clones, about a quarter found once; its top ten account for over 2.5%. The starting material was alloreactive CD4+ T cells from a mixed lymphocyte reaction culture, obtained before transplantation. Subset denoted: CFSE-low proliferating T cells sorted from roughly six-day pre-transplant mixed lymphocyte reaction (GvH or HvG direction). Every receptor here comes from a human patient who was an organ donor for intestinal transplantation.

J is TRBJ2-1 and V is TRBV5-5, with D possibly matching TRBD1 (6 bases). This CDR3 has 12 residues. V lost 4 bases and J 8 bases, leaving 10 bases between the germline ends. CDR1 is SGHKS, CDR2 YYEKEE, per germline (reference sequence). This CDR3 is CASSLQGYEQFF. CDR3 nucleotide sequence: TGTGCCAGCAGCCTACAGGGCTATGAGCAGTTCTTC. The whole variable domain, remainder taken from reference TRBV5-5 and TRBJ2-1, is DAGVTQSPTHLIKTRGQQVTLRCSPISGHKSVSWYQQVLGQGPQFIFQYYEKEERGRGNFPDRFSARQFPNYSSELNVNALLLGDSALYLCASSLQGYEQFFGPGTRLTVL.

This clone is medium-sized within its sample. The V call is TRBV2, the J call TRBJ2-7, with a weak D call TRBD2 (5 bases). Trimming removed 8 bases from V and 6 bases from J, with 20 bases in between. The CDR3 runs to 14 residues. The germline V gene encodes CDR1 SNHLY and CDR2 FYNNEI. The CDR3 DNA sequence: TGTGCCAGCGAAGAGGGCGAGGTCTTCTCCGAGCAGTACTTC. Residues: CASEEGEVFSEQYF. Full variable domain (outside the CDR3, taken from reference TRBV2 and TRBJ2-7): EPEVTQTPSHQVTQMGQEVILRCVPISNHLYFYWYRQILGQKVEFLVSFYNNEISEKSEIFDDQFSVERPDGSNFTLKIRSTKLEDSAMYFCASEEGEVFSEQYFGPGTRLTVT.

This clone counts as medium-sized. This rearrangement joins TRBV21-1 to TRBJ2-3; the D call TRBD2 from the table was never checked on the DNA. TRBV21-1 counts as a pseudogene. The CDR3 is 15 residues long. Here the CDR3 DNA reads TGTGCCAGCAGCAAAGGGATAAGCGGGGCAGATACGCAGTATTTT. This translates into CASSKGISGADTQYF.

A few counts support this clone. The chain couples TRBV7-6 to TRBJ2-1, with D maybe TRBD2 (6 bases). Germline V gives CDR1 SGHVS, CDR2 FNYEAQ. V lost 2 bases, J lost 2 bases, and 13 bases lay in between. The CDR3 extends over 16 amino acids. The CDR3 protein is CASSLYSPGAYNEQFF. The CDR3 bases are TGTGCCAGCAGCTTATATTCCCCGGGAGCCTACAATGAGCAGTTCTTC.

The chain couples TRBV30 to TRBJ1-5; D is perhaps TRBD1 (5 bases). The germline V gene has CDR1 GTSNPN and CDR2 SVGIG (reference sequence). This CDR3 region has 19 residues. Trimming cost V 2 bases and J 0 bases, with 23 bases left between them. The CDR3 sequence is CAWSIPSGTYEYSNQPQHF. In DNA form, the CDR3 reads TGTGCCTGGAGTATCCCTTCCGGGACTTACGAATATAGCAATCAGCCCCAGCATTTT.

By proportion, this clone is medium-sized. The V gene is TRBV6-5, the J gene TRBJ1-2; tentatively, D is TRBD1 (5 bases). Trimming cost V 11 bases and J 6 bases, with 19 bases left between them. The CDR3 is 13 residues long. Germline V gives CDR1 MNHEY, CDR2 SVGAGI. The CDR3, as DNA: TGTGCCGTCAGTAGGGGCCCAAGGAATGGCTACACCTTC. This translates into CAVSRGPRNGYTF.

The chain recombines TRBV4-2 with TRBJ2-5; 9 bases agree with TRBD2. V lost 5 bases to trimming and J lost 5 bases; unmatched junction nucleotides: 18. The CDR3 totals 18 residues. Germline-derived CDR1 and CDR2 are LGHNA and YNFKEQ. The chain's CDR3 is CASSFQGGLASLTETQYF. The DNA for the CDR3 is TGTGCCAGCAGCTTCCAGGGGGGACTAGCATCTTTAACTGAGACCCAGTACTTC.

This chain uses TRBV6-5 with TRBJ2-7, with a weak D call TRBD1 (5 bases). The germline CDR1 and CDR2 sequences are MNHEY and SVGAGI. V gave up 4 bases and J gave up 3 bases, with 13 bases separating them. The CDR3 spans 14 residues. CDR3 sequence reads: CASSFESGFYEQYF. DNA of the CDR3: TGTGCCAGCAGTTTCGAATCAGGGTTCTACGAGCAGTACTTC.

The gene calls are TRBV6-6 and TRBJ2-5, with D perhaps matching TRBD2 (6 bases). The DNA end lines up better with TRBJ2-7; the J call may be wrong. The CDR3 is 15 amino acids. CDR1 is MNHNY, CDR2 SVGAGI, per germline (reference sequence). The chain's CDR3 is CASSYSGLSTYEQYF. CDR3 in DNA: TGTGCCAGCAGTTACTCGGGACTGTCTACCTACGAGCAGTACTTC.

This clone is judged medium-sized. This chain connects TRBV29-1 to TRBJ1-2, with D perhaps matching TRBD1 (6 bases). Per germline, CDR1 SQVTM and CDR2 ANQGSEA. This CDR3 comprises 12 residues. The ends were cut back, 3 bases at V and 7 bases at J, with 12 bases in the middle. The CDR3 coding sequence is TGCAGCGTTGAGCGGGCAGGGGCTGGCTACACCTTC. Translating gives CSVERAGAGYTF. The full variable domain, with the rest looked up from reference TRBV29-1 and TRBJ1-2, is SAVISQKPSRDICQRGTSLTIQCQVDSQVTMMFWYRQQPGQSLTLIATANQGSEATYESGFVIDKFPISRPNLTFSTLTVSNMSPEDSSIYLCSVERAGAGYTFGSGTRLTVV.

The chain links TRBV7-8 to TRBJ1-1; TRBD1 matches 11 bases. CDR3 length: 16 residues. CDR1 SGHVS and CDR2 FQNEAQ come from the germline V gene. Trimming removed 2 bases from V and 4 bases from J; junction bases left unmatched: 6. The CDR3 DNA is TGTGCCAGCAGCTTAACGGTCGGGACAGGGGGCACTGAAGCTTTCTTT. Encoded protein: CASSLTVGTGGTEAFF.

The J gene is TRBJ2-7, the V gene TRBV10-3; TRBD1 might be the D (6 bases). Trimming removed 3 bases at V and 1 base at J, with 19 bases between. The germline CDR1 and CDR2 sequences are ENHRY and SYGVKD. The CDR3 length is 17 residues. CDR3 loop: CAISDPSGATGSYEQYF. The CDR3 DNA reads as TGTGCCATCAGTGACCCGTCCGGGGCAACAGGGTCCTACGAGCAGTACTTC.

This clone was picked up a small number of times. V usage is TRBV5-8 and J usage is TRBJ2-7; D gene unclear. This CDR3 is built from 12 residues. Germline V CDR1 and CDR2: SGHTS, YDEGEE. V was shortened by 3 bases and J by 1 base, with 5 bases between the two germline ends. The CDR3 DNA is TGTGCCAGCAGCTACAGATCCTACGAGCAGTACTTC. It encodes CASSYRSYEQYF.

This chain uses TRBV23-1 with TRBJ2-2; 11 bases align to TRBD1. TRBV23-1 is identified as an open reading frame with a role that is uncertain. The V and J ends lost 4 bases and 6 bases, in that order; junction bases with no gene match: 1. The length of the CDR3 is 14 residues. DNA of the CDR3: TGCGCCAGCAGTCCGGGACAGGGGGCCGGGGAGCTGTTTTTT. This gives the protein CASSPGQGAGELFF.

By share of the sample, this clone is medium-sized. This sequence joins TRBV29-1 and TRBJ2-5; 8 bases line up with TRBD2. V trimming: 7 bases; J trimming: 5 bases; junction bases outside the gene matches: 15. This CDR3 is 15 amino acids long. Germline V gene lookup returns CDR1 SQVTM and CDR2 ANQGSEA. CDR3 loop: CSGGGLAGPGETQYF. The CDR3 DNA reads TGCAGCGGGGGGGGGCTAGCGGGCCCTGGGGAGACCCAGTACTTC.

The J gene is TRBJ2-1, the V gene TRBV18; D is perhaps TRBD1 (6 bases). The length of the CDR3 is 14 residues. V was clipped by 3 bases and J by 5 bases, with 11 bases between them. Germline assignment: CDR1 KGHSH and CDR2 LQKENI. The CDR3 sequence is CASSPRGQNNEQFF. The CDR3 DNA reads as TGTGCCAGCTCACCCCGAGGACAGAACAATGAGCAGTTCTTC.

The rearrangement uses TRBV18 and TRBJ1-3; the D gene is possibly TRBD1 (5 bases). V was pared by 0 bases and J by 8 bases, with 8 bases between. From germline, CDR1 is KGHSH and CDR2 LQKENI. This CDR3 is 13 amino acids long. In DNA form, the CDR3 reads TGTGCCAGCTCACCACCGGGGGGAGACACCATATATTTT. This encodes CASSPPGGDTIYF.

Within the sample, this clone is large. V is TRBV30 and J is TRBJ2-5; 9 positions match TRBD2. Trimming removed 6 bases from V and 4 bases from J; junction bases left unmatched: 6. The length of the CDR3 is 13 residues. Germline V gene lookup returns CDR1 GTSNPN and CDR2 SVGIG (reference sequence). This CDR3 is CACGGRAGETQYF. Written as DNA, the CDR3 is TGTGCCTGTGGCGGGAGGGCGGGAGAGACCCAGTACTTC.

By sample share, this clone is medium-sized. The chain uses TRBV7-6 and TRBJ2-7, with 8 bases fitting TRBD2. Germline CDR1 SGHVS, CDR2 FNYEAQ. Trimming at V came to 1 base and at J to 4 bases, leaving 3 bases not matched to a gene. CDR3 length: 14 amino acids. The CDR3 reads CASSLDGGAYEQYF. The CDR3 DNA reads TGTGCCAGCAGCTTAGACGGGGGGGCGTACGAGCAGTACTTC. The full variable domain, with the rest looked up from reference TRBV7-6 and TRBJ2-7, is GAGVSQSPRYKVTKRGQDVALRCDPISGHVSLYWYRQALGQGPEFLTYFNYEAQQDKSGLPNDRFSAERPEGSISTLTIQRTEQRDSAMYRCASSLDGGAYEQYFGPGTRLTVT.

In its sample, this clone is medium-sized (0.01 to 0.1%). The chain recombines TRBV27 with TRBJ2-1, with 11 bases matching TRBD2. Germline CDR1 reads MNHEY; CDR2 reads SMNVEV (reference sequence). The V and J ends lost 1 base and 7 bases, in that order; junction bases with no gene match: 6. This CDR3 is built from 16 residues. Here the CDR3 reads CASSLFPSGRLNEQFF. CDR3 nucleotides: TGTGCCAGCAGTTTATTTCCTAGCGGGAGGTTAAATGAGCAGTTCTTC.

By proportion, this clone is medium-sized (0.01 to 0.1%). This chain links TRBV18 with TRBJ1-2; 8 bases map to TRBD1. Unmatched junction bases numbered 4, after V lost 1 base and J lost 3 bases. Germline CDR1 KGHSH, CDR2 LQKENI. The CDR3 extends over 15 amino acids. The CDR3 region is CASSPRDRRDYGYTF. The DNA of the CDR3 is TGTGCCAGCTCACCACGGGACAGGAGGGACTATGGCTACACCTTC.

V is TRBV4-2 and J is TRBJ2-1; D might be TRBD2 (6 bases). This CDR3 region has 16 residues. Trimming took 0 bases from V and 5 from J, leaving 14 bases between them. In germline, CDR1 is LGHNA, CDR2 YNFKEQ. The CDR3 nucleotides read TGTGCCAGCAGCCAAGATCCTAGCGTGACCCACAATGAGCAGTTCTTC. Its protein product is CASSQDPSVTHNEQFF.

This clone was counted a few times. The CDR3: CATREVGRCYGYTF. The CDR3 DNA follows: TGTGCCACCCGAGAGGTAGGGAGATGCTATGGCTACACCTTC. This chain uses TRBV6-4 with TRBJ1-2, with unresolved D. Per the germline V gene, CDR1 is MRHNA and CDR2 is SNTAGT. V was clipped by 10 bases and J by 4 bases, with 19 bases between them. This CDR3 has 14 residues.

This clone is medium-sized by share. V is TRBV5-1 and J is TRBJ2-3; 9 bases fit TRBD2. Germline CDR1 is SGHRS and CDR2 is YFSETQ. The CDR3 is 15 amino acids. V lost 0 bases, J lost 3 bases, and 2 bases stayed unmatched. DNA for the CDR3: TGCGCCAGCAGCTTGGGCGGGAGGGGGACAGATACGCAGTATTTT. Translating it yields CASSLGGRGTDTQYF.

The rearrangement uses TRBV20-1 and TRBJ2-1, with D possibly being TRBD2 (6 bases). The CDR3 loop spans 11 amino acids. CDR1 and CDR2 from the germline V gene are DFQATT and SNEGSKA (reference sequence). V was clipped by 3 bases and J by 10 bases, with 10 bases between them. CDR3 amino acids: CSARGTVEQFF. CDR3 nucleotide sequence: TGCAGTGCTAGGGGGACTGTGGAGCAGTTCTTC.

This clone was seen once. The rearrangement links TRBV5-1 to TRBJ2-3; D is unresolved. Trimming took 0 bases from V and 14 from J, leaving 13 bases between them. Germline V gene sequence: CDR1 SGHRS, CDR2 YFSETQ. The CDR3 runs 12 residues. The CDR3 sequence: CASSLGGPSRYF. CDR3 DNA: TGCGCCAGCAGCTTGGGAGGCCCATCCCGGTATTTT.

This clone appeared a few times. The rearrangement links TRBV7-9 to TRBJ1-5, with 9 nucleotides matching TRBD1. The CDR3 has 15 residues. V gave up 5 bases and J gave up 2 bases; unmatched junction bases: 4. CDR1 and CDR2 (germline): SEHNR, FQNEAQ (reference sequence). CDR3 nucleotides: TGTGCCAGCAGCGGACAGGGGCGAGGCAATCAGCCCCAGCATTTT. Translation gives CASSGQGRGNQPQHF. The variable domain in full, completed from reference TRBV7-9 and TRBJ1-5, reads DTGVSQNPRHKITKRGQNVTFRCDPISEHNRLYWYRQTLGQGPEFLTYFQNEAQLEKSRLLSDRFSAERPKGSFSTLEIQRTEQGDSAMYLCASSGQGRGNQPQHFGDGTRLSIL.